Sequencing of this TCR beta chain was carried out in a study of blood T cell repertoires in COVID-19. The wider study: T cells, B-cell-depleted T cells, or PBMCs supplied cDNA or gDNA.

Seattle-derived patients entered the study during active infection and were followed longitudinally. The authors' processing: Nucleated cell counts were estimated from reference gene primer amplification. Here immunoSEQ multiplex PCR was the method, and the copy in TCRdb shows in-frame clones only, minus some. From that table come the V and J calls and clone size; the DNA was used to work out D and trimming. The sample has under 400,000 clones; about nine tenths are singletons. V gave up 3 bases and J gave up 6 bases, with 9 bases separating them. CDR3 size: 12 residues. CDR1 DFQATT and CDR2 SNEGSKA come from the germline V gene (reference sequence).

This receptor was obtained from a woman under 40 with COVID-19, enrolled during active disease. V and J are TRBV20-1 and TRBJ1-5, with a possible D match to TRBD1 (5 bases). The material sequenced was peripheral blood. The CDR3: CSASQGSQPQHF. Written as DNA, the CDR3 is TGCAGTGCTAGTCAGGGATCTCAGCCCCAGCATTTT.